One and the same sample provided the 14 T cell receptor beta chains below, sequenced in a study of Ad26.COV2.S vaccination and SARS-CoV-2 variants. Treatment denoted: 15 to 20 received Ad26.COV2.S at low or high dose, single or two shots; several received placebo; per-sample allocation not given. Each sample was drawn 63 days after the first injection (of vaccine or placebo). Clones were sequenced by immunoSEQ multiplex PCR, and TCRdb holds only the in-frame ones, with some missing. The table lists around 300,000 clones, 88% of them singletons, with around 6.1% in the top ten. Here the sequenced sample was peripheral blood, taken in a trial of Ad26.COV2.S vaccine versus placebo. These receptor sequences come from a person aged 18-65 years who received the Ad26.COV2.S COVID-19 vaccine or a placebo.

V gene TRBV7-2 combines with J gene TRBJ2-5; D unclear. The germline V gene has CDR1 SGHTA and CDR2 FQGNSA. V gave up 3 bases and J gave up 1 base, with 6 bases separating them. The CDR3 consists of 13 residues. As DNA, the CDR3 is TGTGCCAGCAGCTTTTTGGGCCAAGAGACCCAGTACTTC. Translating gives CASSFLGQETQYF.

V usage is TRBV19 and J usage is TRBJ1-5; TRBD1 is a possible D gene (6 bases). The germline V gene has CDR1 LNHDA and CDR2 SQIVND (reference sequence). This CDR3 has 15 residues. V was shortened by 3 bases and J by 4 bases, with 13 bases between the two germline ends. CDR3 coding DNA: TGTGCCAGTAGTATCACGACAGGATCTAATCAGCCCCAGCATTTT. Amino acids: CASSITTGSNQPQHF. The full variable domain, in which reference TRBV19 and TRBJ1-5 provide the parts outside the CDR3, is DGGITQSPKYLFRKEGQNVTLSCEQNLNHDAMYWYRQDPGQGLRLIYYSQIVNDFQKGDIAEGYSVSREKKESFPLTVTSAQKNPTAFYLCASSITTGSNQPQHFGDGTRLSIL.

V usage is TRBV27 and J usage is TRBJ2-6; unclear D gene. This CDR3 is 13 amino acids long. The ends were cut back, 8 bases at V and 0 bases at J, with 5 bases in the middle. Germline CDR1 is MNHEY and CDR2 is SMNVEV (reference sequence). CDR3 amino acids: CASRLSGANVLTF. The DNA for the CDR3 is TGTGCCAGCCGCCTCTCTGGGGCCAACGTCCTGACTTTC.

The chain joins TRBV7-9 to TRBJ2-7; D possibly corresponds to TRBD2 (6 bases). The V end was cut by 0 bases, the J end by 3 bases, with 6 bases between. The germline V gene encodes CDR1 SEHNR and CDR2 FQNEAQ (reference sequence). There are 13 residues in the CDR3. CDR3 sequence: CASSLARDYEQYF. CDR3 bases: TGTGCCAGCAGCTTAGCGCGGGACTACGAGCAGTACTTC.

This clone appeared a single time. The genes are TRBV4-1 and TRBJ2-7, with a tentative D call TRBD2 (5 bases). Germline lookup yields CDR1 MGHRA and CDR2 YSYEKL. The V and J ends lost 0 bases and 7 bases respectively, with 25 bases between them. This CDR3 contains 18 residues. The DNA of the CDR3 is TGCGCCAGCAGCCAAGAGCTGGCAAGTCTCGGGGTACAGACAGAGCAGTACTTC. Encoded protein: CASSQELASLGVQTEQYF.

The V call is TRBV11-2, the J call TRBJ1-1; 10 bases agree with TRBD1. Germline assignment: CDR1 SGHAT and CDR2 FQNNGV. The CDR3 extends over 15 amino acids. The junction had 4 bases not matched to a gene; V was cut back by 5 bases and J by 1 base. CDR3 nucleotide sequence: TGTGCCAGCAGCCCGGGACAGGGGAGGAACACTGAAGCTTTCTTT. Residues: CASSPGQGRNTEAFF.

The J gene is TRBJ1-6, the V gene TRBV6-5, with no clear D. This CDR3 region has 13 residues. The V and J ends lost 3 bases and 11 bases respectively, with 11 bases between them. Germline lookup yields CDR1 MNHEY and CDR2 SVGAGI. CDR3 sequence reads: CASSYYREAPLHF. CDR3 in DNA: TGTGCCAGCAGTTATTATCGGGAAGCACCCCTCCACTTT.

The rearrangement links TRBV27 to TRBJ1-6, with D perhaps TRBD1 (5 bases). Trimming took off 4 bases at V and 7 bases at J, with 11 bases between the two ends. Germline loops: CDR1 MNHEY, CDR2 SMNVEV (reference sequence). The CDR3 contains 14 residues. This chain's CDR3 is CASSWPHRNSPLHF. DNA for the CDR3: TGTGCCAGCAGTTGGCCCCACAGGAATTCACCCCTCCACTTT.

This chain connects TRBV5-1 to TRBJ2-6; no clear D. CDR3 length equals 17 residues. The V end was cut by 1 base, the J end by 0 bases, with 11 bases between. From germline, CDR1 is SGHRS and CDR2 YFSETQ. DNA of the CDR3: TGCGCCAGCAGCTTGTTTCCTCGAGACTCTGGGGCCAACGTCCTGACTTTC. Amino acid sequence: CASSLFPRDSGANVLTF.

The rearrangement uses TRBV19 and TRBJ2-7; D remains ambiguous. Germline CDR1 reads LNHDA; CDR2 reads SQIVND (reference sequence). This CDR3 comprises 15 residues. V dropped 7 bases and J dropped 3 bases, with 19 bases sitting between them. Here the CDR3 reads CASNDRAVPIYEQYF. The DNA for the CDR3 is TGTGCCAGTAACGATCGCGCAGTCCCCATCTACGAGCAGTACTTC.

Details on this clone: Different DNA sequences within this sample yield the same CDR3. The chain links TRBV7-2 to TRBJ1-2; no firm D call. CDR1 is SGHTA and CDR2 is FQGNSA in the germline V gene. With 0 bases removed from V and 4 bases from J, the gap between germline ends came to 3 bases. The CDR3 is 12 amino acids. CDR3 in DNA: TGTGCCAGCAGCTTAGCAGGCTATGGCTACACCTTC. Its translation is CASSLAGYGYTF. Full variable domain (missing parts from reference TRBV7-2 and TRBJ1-2): GAGVSQSPSNKVTEKGKDVELRCDPISGHTALYWYRQSLGQGLEFLIYFQGNSAPDKSGLPSDRFSAERTGGSVSTLTIQRTQQEDSAVYLCASSLAGYGYTFGSGTRLTVV.

The genes are TRBV3-1 (or the pseudogene TRBV3-2) and TRBJ1-3; D is unclear. Germline CDR1 reads LGHDT; CDR2 reads YNNKEL (reference sequence). The CDR3 consists of 17 residues. V was trimmed by 1 base and J by 4 bases, leaving 17 bases between them. The CDR3 spells CASSQVWRGMVGNTIYF. The CDR3 DNA reads TGTGCCAGCAGCCAAGTCTGGCGGGGTATGGTCGGAAACACCATATATTTT.

The chain has TRBV7-8 and TRBJ2-2; possibly TRBD2 for D (6 bases). V lost 0 bases to trimming and J lost 8 bases, with 22 bases between them. Germline CDR1 and CDR2: SGHVS and FQNEAQ. CDR3 length equals 18 residues. The CDR3 bases are TGTGCCAGCAGCTTAGCGCCCCCGGCAGGGAGGTTGATTGGGGAGCTGTTTTTT. This gives the protein CASSLAPPAGRLIGELFF.

The chain carries TRBV7-3 and TRBJ2-5; D may correspond to TRBD1 or TRBD2 (5 bases each). V lost 5 bases to trimming and J lost 4 bases, with 17 bases between them. This CDR3 has 15 amino acids. Germline lookup yields CDR1 SGHTA and CDR2 FQGTGA. The CDR3 region has the DNA TGTGCCAGCAGCCTGGGACCTCTCCCCCGAGAGACCCAGTACTTC. This translates into CASSLGPLPRETQYF.